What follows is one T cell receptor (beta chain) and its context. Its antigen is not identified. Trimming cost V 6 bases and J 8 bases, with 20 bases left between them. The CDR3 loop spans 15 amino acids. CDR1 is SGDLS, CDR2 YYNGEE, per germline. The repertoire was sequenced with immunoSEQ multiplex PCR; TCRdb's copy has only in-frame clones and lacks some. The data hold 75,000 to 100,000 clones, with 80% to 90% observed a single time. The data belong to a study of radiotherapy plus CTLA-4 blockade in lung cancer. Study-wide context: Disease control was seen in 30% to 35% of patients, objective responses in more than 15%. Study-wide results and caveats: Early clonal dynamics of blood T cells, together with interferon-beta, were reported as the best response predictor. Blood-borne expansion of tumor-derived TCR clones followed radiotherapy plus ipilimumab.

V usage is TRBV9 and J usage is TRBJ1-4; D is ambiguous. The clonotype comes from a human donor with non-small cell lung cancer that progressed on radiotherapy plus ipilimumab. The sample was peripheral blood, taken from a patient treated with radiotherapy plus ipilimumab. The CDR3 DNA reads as TGTGCCAGCACCCGAGGAGGTAGGGTCGGGGAAAAACTGTTTTTT. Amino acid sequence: CASTRGGRVGEKLFF.